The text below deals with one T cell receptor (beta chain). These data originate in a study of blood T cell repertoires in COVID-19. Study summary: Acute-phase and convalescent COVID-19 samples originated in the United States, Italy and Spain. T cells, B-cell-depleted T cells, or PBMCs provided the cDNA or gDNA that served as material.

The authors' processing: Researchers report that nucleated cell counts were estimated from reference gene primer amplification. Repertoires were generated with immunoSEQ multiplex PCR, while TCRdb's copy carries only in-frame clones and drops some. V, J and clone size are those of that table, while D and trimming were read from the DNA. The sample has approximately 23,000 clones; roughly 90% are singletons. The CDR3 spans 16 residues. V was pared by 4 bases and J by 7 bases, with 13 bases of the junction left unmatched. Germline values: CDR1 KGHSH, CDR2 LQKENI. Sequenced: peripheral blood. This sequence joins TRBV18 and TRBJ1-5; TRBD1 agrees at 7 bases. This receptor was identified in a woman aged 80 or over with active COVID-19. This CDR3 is CASSLTPKGAGQPQHF. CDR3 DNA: TGTGCCAGCTCACTCACCCCCAAGGGGGCTGGGCAGCCCCAGCATTTT.